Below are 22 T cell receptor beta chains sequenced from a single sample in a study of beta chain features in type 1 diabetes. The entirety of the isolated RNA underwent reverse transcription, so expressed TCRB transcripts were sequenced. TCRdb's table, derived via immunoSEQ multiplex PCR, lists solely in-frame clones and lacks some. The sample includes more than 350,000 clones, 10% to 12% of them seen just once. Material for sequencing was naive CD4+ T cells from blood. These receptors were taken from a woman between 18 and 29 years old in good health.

CDR3 sequence: CASSLTSDSPLHF. The CDR3 DNA reads TGTGCCAGCAGCTTAACGTCGGATTCACCCCTCCACTTT. The chain employs TRBV7-9 and TRBJ1-6, with D hard to call. Germline V gives CDR1 SEHNR, CDR2 FQNEAQ (reference sequence). V was cut by 2 bases and J by 8 bases, with 7 bases left in between. The CDR3 runs 13 residues.

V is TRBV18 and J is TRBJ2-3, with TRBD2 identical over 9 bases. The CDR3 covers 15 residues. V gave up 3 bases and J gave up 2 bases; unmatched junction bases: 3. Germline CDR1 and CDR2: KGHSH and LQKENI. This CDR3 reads CASSPIAGVTDTQYF. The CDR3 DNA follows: TGTGCCAGCTCACCGATAGCGGGGGTCACAGATACGCAGTATTTT.

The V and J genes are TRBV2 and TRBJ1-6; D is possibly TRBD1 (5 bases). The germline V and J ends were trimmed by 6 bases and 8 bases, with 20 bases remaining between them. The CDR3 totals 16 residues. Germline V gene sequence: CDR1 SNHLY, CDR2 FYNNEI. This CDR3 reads CASRRNRDRGYSPLHF. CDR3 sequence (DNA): TGTGCCAGCAGGAGGAACCGGGACCGAGGATATTCACCCCTCCACTTT.

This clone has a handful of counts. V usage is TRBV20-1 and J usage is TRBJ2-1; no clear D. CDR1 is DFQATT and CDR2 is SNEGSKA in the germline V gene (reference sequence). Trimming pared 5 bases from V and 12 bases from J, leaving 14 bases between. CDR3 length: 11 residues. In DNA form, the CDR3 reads TGCAGTGCTCCAGAGGTAGCTCGGCAGTTCTTC. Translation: CSAPEVARQFF.

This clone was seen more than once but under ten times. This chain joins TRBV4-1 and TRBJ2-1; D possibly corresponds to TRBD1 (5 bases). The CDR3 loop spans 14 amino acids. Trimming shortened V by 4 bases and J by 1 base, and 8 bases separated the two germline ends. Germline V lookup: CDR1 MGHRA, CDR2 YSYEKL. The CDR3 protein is CASSRGKSYNEQFF. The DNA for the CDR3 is TGCGCCAGCAGCCGGGGCAAATCCTACAATGAGCAGTTCTTC.

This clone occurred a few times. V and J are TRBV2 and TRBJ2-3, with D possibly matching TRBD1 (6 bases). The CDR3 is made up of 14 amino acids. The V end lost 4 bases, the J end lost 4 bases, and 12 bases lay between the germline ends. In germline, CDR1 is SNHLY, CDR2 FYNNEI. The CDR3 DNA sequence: TGTGCCAGCAGTGCCCAGGGGAAAGCAGATACGCAGTATTTT. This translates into CASSAQGKADTQYF.

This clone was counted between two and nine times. CDR3: CASKYWPTVWNEQFF. CDR3 nucleotides: TGTGCCAGCAAATACTGGCCCACAGTTTGGAATGAGCAGTTCTTC. V usage is TRBV7-9 and J usage is TRBJ2-1, with D unclear. V gave up 7 bases and J gave up 7 bases, with 20 bases separating them. This CDR3 is 15 amino acids long. Per the germline V gene, CDR1 is SEHNR and CDR2 is FQNEAQ (reference sequence).

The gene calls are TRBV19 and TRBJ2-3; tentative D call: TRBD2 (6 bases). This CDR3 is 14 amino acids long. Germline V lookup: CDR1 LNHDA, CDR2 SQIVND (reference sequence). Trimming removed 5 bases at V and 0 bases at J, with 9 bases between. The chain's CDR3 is CASSDGTSTDTQYF. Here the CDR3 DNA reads TGTGCCAGTAGTGACGGGACTAGCACAGATACGCAGTATTTT.

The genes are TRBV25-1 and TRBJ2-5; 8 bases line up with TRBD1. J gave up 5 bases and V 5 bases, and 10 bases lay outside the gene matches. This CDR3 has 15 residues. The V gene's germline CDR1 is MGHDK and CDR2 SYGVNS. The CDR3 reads CASSPGTGWSETQYF. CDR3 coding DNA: TGTGCCAGCAGTCCCGGGACAGGTTGGTCGGAGACCCAGTACTTC.

The CDR3 protein is CATSRDRTGPGQPQHF. In DNA, the CDR3 is TGTGCCACCAGCAGAGATCGGACAGGGCCGGGGCAGCCCCAGCATTTT. The J gene is TRBJ1-5, the V gene TRBV15; TRBD1 agrees at 8 bases. J gave up 7 bases and V 0 bases, and 8 bases lay outside the gene matches. The length of the CDR3 is 16 residues. Germline V gene data show CDR1 as LNHNV and CDR2 as YYDKDF (reference sequence).

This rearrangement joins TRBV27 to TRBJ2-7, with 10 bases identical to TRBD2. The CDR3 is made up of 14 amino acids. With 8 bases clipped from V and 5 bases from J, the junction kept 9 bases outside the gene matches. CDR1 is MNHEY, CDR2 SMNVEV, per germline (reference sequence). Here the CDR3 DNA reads TGTGCCAGCCGTTCCCTAGCGGGAGCCCACGAGCAGTACTTC. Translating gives CASRSLAGAHEQYF.

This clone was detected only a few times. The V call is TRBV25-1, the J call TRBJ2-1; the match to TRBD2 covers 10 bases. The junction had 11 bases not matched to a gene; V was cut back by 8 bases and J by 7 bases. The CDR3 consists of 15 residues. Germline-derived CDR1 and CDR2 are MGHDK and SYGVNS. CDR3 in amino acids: CASGYLAGARNEQFF. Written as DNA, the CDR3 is TGTGCCAGCGGTTATCTAGCGGGAGCTAGGAATGAGCAGTTCTTC.

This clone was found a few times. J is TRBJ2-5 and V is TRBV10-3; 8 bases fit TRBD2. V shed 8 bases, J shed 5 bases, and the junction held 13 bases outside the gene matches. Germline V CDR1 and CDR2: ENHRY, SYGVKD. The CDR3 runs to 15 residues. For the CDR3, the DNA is TGTGCCATCCAAGATGCCCGGACTAGCTTGGAGACCCAGTACTTC. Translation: CAIQDARTSLETQYF.

The CDR3 DNA sequence: TGTGCCAGCAGCCCCGGATTCATGGGACAGGGGGACAAAAACATTCAGTACTTC. Its protein product is CASSPGFMGQGDKNIQYF. V gene TRBV11-2 combines with J gene TRBJ2-4; 11 positions match TRBD1. This CDR3 contains 18 residues. Germline V CDR1 and CDR2: SGHAT, FQNNGV. The J segment lost 3 bases and the V segment lost 5 bases, leaving 12 bases of the junction unmatched.

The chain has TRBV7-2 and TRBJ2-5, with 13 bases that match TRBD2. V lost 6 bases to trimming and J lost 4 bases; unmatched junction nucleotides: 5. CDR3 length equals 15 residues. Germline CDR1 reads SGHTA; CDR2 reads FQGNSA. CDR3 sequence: CASRPRLAGGETQYF. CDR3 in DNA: TGTGCCAGCAGACCAAGACTAGCGGGAGGAGAGACCCAGTACTTC.

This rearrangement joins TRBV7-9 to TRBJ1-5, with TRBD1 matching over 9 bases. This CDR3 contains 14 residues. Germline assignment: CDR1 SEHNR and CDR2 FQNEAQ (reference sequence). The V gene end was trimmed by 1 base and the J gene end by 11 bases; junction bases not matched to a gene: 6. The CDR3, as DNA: TGTGCCAGCAGCTTAGGACAGGGGGTCCTGGCCCAGCATTTT. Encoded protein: CASSLGQGVLAQHF.

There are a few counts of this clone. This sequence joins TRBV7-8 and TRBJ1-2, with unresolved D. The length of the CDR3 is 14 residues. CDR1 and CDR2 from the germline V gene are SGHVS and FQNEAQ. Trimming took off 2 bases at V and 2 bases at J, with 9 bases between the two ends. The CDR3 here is CASSLSEGNYGYTF. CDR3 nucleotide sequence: TGTGCCAGCAGCTTATCTGAGGGAAACTATGGCTACACCTTC. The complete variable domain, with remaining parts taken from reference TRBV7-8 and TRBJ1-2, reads GAGVSQSPRYKVAKRGQDVALRCDPISGHVSLFWYQQALGQGPEFLTYFQNEAQLDKSGLPSDRFFAERPEGSVSTLKIQRTQQEDSAVYLCASSLSEGNYGYTFGSGTRLTVV.

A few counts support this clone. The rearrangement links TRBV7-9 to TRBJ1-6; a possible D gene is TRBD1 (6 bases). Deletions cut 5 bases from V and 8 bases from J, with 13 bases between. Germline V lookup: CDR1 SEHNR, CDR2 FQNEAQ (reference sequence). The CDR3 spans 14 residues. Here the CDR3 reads CASSQQGVDSPLHF. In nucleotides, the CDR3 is TGTGCCAGCAGCCAACAGGGCGTAGATTCACCCCTCCACTTT.

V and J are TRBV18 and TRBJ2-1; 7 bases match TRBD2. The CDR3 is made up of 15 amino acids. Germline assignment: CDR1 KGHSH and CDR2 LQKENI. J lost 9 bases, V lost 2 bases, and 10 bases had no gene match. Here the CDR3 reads CASSPGGSDLGEQFF. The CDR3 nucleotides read TGTGCCAGCTCACCAGGCGGGAGTGACTTAGGTGAGCAGTTCTTC.

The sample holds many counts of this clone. This CDR3 reads CASSKDASGSTDTQYF. CDR3 DNA sequence: TGTGCCAGCAGCAAAGACGCTAGCGGGAGCACAGATACGCAGTATTTT. This rearrangement joins TRBV21-1 to TRBJ2-3; the table calls TRBD2, which could not be checked here. TRBV21-1 corresponds to a pseudogene. The CDR3 consists of 16 residues.

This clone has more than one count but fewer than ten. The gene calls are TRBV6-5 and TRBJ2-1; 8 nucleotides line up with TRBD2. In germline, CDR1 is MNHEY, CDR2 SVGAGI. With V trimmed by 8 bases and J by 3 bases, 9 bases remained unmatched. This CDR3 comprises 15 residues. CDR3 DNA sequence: TGTGCCAGCCGATGGACTAGCCTTTTCTACAATGAGCAGTTCTTC. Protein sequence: CASRWTSLFYNEQFF.

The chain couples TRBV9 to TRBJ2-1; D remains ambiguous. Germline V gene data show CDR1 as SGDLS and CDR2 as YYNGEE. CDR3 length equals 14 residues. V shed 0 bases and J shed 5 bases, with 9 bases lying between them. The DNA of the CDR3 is TGTGCCAGCAGCGTAGCTCCCCCCGACAATGAGCAGTTCTTC. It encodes CASSVAPPDNEQFF.